This entry lists 7 T cell receptor beta chains sequenced from one sample in a study of brain T cells in children with intractable seizures. Repertoires were generated with immunoSEQ multiplex PCR, while TCRdb's copy carries only in-frame clones and drops some. Altogether about 8,000 clones are present, around 69% being singletons, with the ten largest covering approximately 10%. Surgery cases with the highest brain T cell transcript signatures were chosen for sequencing. This specimen consisted of resected brain tissue, obtained at surgery. The source of these receptors is a boy under three years old with tuberous sclerosis and intractable seizures.

The CDR3 DNA sequence: TGTGCCTGGAGTAATAGCGGGAGTTCGGGGGAGCAGTACTTC. This sequence encodes CAWSNSGSSGEQYF. The rearrangement uses TRBV30 and TRBJ2-7; 9 bases map to TRBD2. The CDR3 spans 14 residues. From germline, CDR1 is GTSNPN and CDR2 SVGIG (reference sequence). The V gene end was trimmed by 2 bases and the J gene end by 7 bases; junction bases not matched to a gene: 9.

The V call is TRBV14, the J call TRBJ2-7; D gene unclear. Trimming shortened V by 3 bases and J by 6 bases, and 15 bases separated the two germline ends. CDR1 and CDR2 from the germline V gene are SGHDN and FVKESK. The CDR3 runs to 14 residues. In nucleotides, the CDR3 is TGTGCCAGCAGCCATCTTCAATGGAAGGGCGAGCAGTACTTC. It specifies CASSHLQWKGEQYF.

CDR3 region: CASSYSTPGPLRGYTF. The CDR3 DNA reads as TGTGCCAGCAGTTACTCGACTCCAGGGCCTCTCCGAGGCTACACCTTC. This chain links TRBV6-5 with TRBJ1-2; weak D call: TRBD1 (5 bases). Germline V gene sequence: CDR1 MNHEY, CDR2 SVGAGI. V lost 0 bases to trimming and J lost 8 bases, with 19 bases between them. CDR3 length: 16 residues.

The CDR3 is CASSQGSNQPQHF. CDR3 in DNA: TGTGCCAGCAGCCAGGGTAGCAATCAGCCCCAGCATTTT. The chain combines TRBV6-5 with TRBJ1-5; TRBD1 might be the D (5 bases). The V end lost 6 bases, the J end lost 0 bases, and 6 bases lay between the germline ends. The CDR3 length is 13 residues. In germline, CDR1 is MNHEY, CDR2 SVGAGI.

This sequence joins TRBV28 and TRBJ2-7, with 11 positions matching TRBD2. The CDR3 runs 22 residues. Unmatched junction bases numbered 28, after V lost 7 bases and J lost 2 bases. Germline V lookup: CDR1 MDHEN, CDR2 SYDVKM. CDR3 residues: CASTHTSFALWGLAVPAYEQYF. CDR3 coding DNA: TGTGCCAGCACCCATACTAGCTTTGCATTGTGGGGACTAGCGGTACCCGCCTACGAGCAGTACTTC.

V is TRBV9 and J is TRBJ2-3, with 11 positions matching TRBD2. The CDR3 sequence is 15 residues long. Germline V lookup: CDR1 SGDLS, CDR2 YYNGEE. The J segment lost 8 bases and the V segment lost 0 bases, leaving 5 bases of the junction unmatched. The CDR3 spells CASSVGTSGRSTQYF. For the CDR3, the DNA is TGTGCCAGCAGCGTAGGAACTAGCGGGAGAAGTACGCAGTATTTT.

The CDR3 loop is CASSEDFLLSSYNEQFF. The CDR3 coding sequence is TGTGCCAGCAGTGAAGATTTTCTCCTTAGCTCCTACAATGAGCAGTTCTTC. The chain links TRBV2 to TRBJ2-1, with D unresolved. Trimming took off 1 base at V and 0 bases at J, with 13 bases between the two ends. The V gene's germline CDR1 is SNHLY and CDR2 FYNNEI. The CDR3 has 17 amino acids.